The rows below give T cell receptor beta chains drawn from one sample of a study of cytomegalovirus exposure and HLA in healthy donors. Sequencing was performed with immunoSEQ multiplex PCR; in TCRdb, only in-frame clones are kept and a portion is missing. The specimen's table records under 120,000 clones. The material sequenced was PBMCs. Receptors were obtained from a man in his fifties in good health and CMV-seronegative. Both conserved end residues are part of each CDR3. Each record gives: V gene, D gene, J gene, CDR3 DNA, CDR3 protein. A D gene is named only where the DNA matches it firmly.

v_call: TRBV18; d_call: TRBD1; j_call: TRBJ2-1; cdr3_nt: TGTGCCAGCTCACCAACCTGGGACAGGGACTACAATGAGCAGTTCTTC; cdr3_aa: CASSPTWDRDYNEQFF
v_call: TRBV7-2; d_call: .; j_call: TRBJ1-2; cdr3_nt: TGTGCCAGCACCGTCCCACCGGTTGGTAACTATGGCTACACCTTC; cdr3_aa: CASTVPPVGNYGYTF
v_call: TRBV7-2; d_call: .; j_call: TRBJ2-2; cdr3_nt: TGTGCCAGCAGCCGGACGGCGGGCACCGGGGAGCTGTTTTTT; cdr3_aa: CASSRTAGTGELFF
v_call: TRBV9; d_call: .; j_call: TRBJ1-1; cdr3_nt: TGTGCCAGCAGCGTAGATGGCAGGGGCACTGAAGCTTTCTTT; cdr3_aa: CASSVDGRGTEAFF
v_call: TRBV27; d_call: .; j_call: TRBJ1-2; cdr3_nt: TGTGCCAGCAGTTCCAGCAGGGCGGGGGGCTACACCTTC; cdr3_aa: CASSSSRAGGYTF
v_call: TRBV10-3; d_call: .; j_call: TRBJ1-2; cdr3_nt: TGTGCCATCAGTTTGGACAGAGTTAACTATGGCTACACCTTC; cdr3_aa: CAISLDRVNYGYTF
v_call: TRBV4-3; d_call: .; j_call: TRBJ1-1; cdr3_nt: TGCGCCAGCAGCCAAGATAACCGAGTCAACACTGAAGCTTTCTTT; cdr3_aa: CASSQDNRVNTEAFF
v_call: TRBV13; d_call: .; j_call: TRBJ2-7; cdr3_nt: TGTGCCAGCAGCTTAGTCGCGGGGGCTAGAGGCGAGCAGTACTTC; cdr3_aa: CASSLVAGARGEQYF
v_call: TRBV15; d_call: .; j_call: TRBJ2-5; cdr3_nt: TGTGCCACCAGCAGACCTCCTCGGACACCTCACCAAGAGACCCAGTACTTC; cdr3_aa: CATSRPPRTPHQETQYF
v_call: TRBV9; d_call: .; j_call: TRBJ1-2; cdr3_nt: TGTGCCAGCAGCTCCCCAGGGGTGGGTTATGGCTACACCTTC; cdr3_aa: CASSSPGVGYGYTF
v_call: TRBV27; d_call: .; j_call: TRBJ2-5; cdr3_nt: TGTGCCAGCAGTTCCCTAATGGACAGCCTGTACCAAGAGACCCAGTACTTC; cdr3_aa: CASSSLMDSLYQETQYF
v_call: TRBV9; d_call: TRBD2; j_call: TRBJ2-1; cdr3_nt: TGTGCCAGCAGCGTGACTAGCGGCTCCTACAATGAGCAGTTCTTC; cdr3_aa: CASSVTSGSYNEQFF
v_call: TRBV5-1; d_call: TRBD1; j_call: TRBJ2-1; cdr3_nt: TGCGCCAGCAGCCAGACAGGGGCCGATGAGCAGTTCTTC; cdr3_aa: CASSQTGADEQFF
v_call: TRBV5-1; d_call: TRBD1; j_call: TRBJ1-2; cdr3_nt: TGCGCCAGCAGCTTCCCTTCTGGACAGGGATCCTATGGCTACACCTTC; cdr3_aa: CASSFPSGQGSYGYTF
v_call: TRBV28; d_call: .; j_call: TRBJ2-1; cdr3_nt: TGTGCCAGCAGTTTCTTCGGGATTATCTCCTACAATGAGCAGTTCTTC; cdr3_aa: CASSFFGIISYNEQFF
v_call: TRBV7-9; d_call: TRBD1; j_call: TRBJ2-7; cdr3_nt: TGTGCCAGCAGCTCTTTGCCTGGCCAGGGGGCTTACGAGCAGTACTTC; cdr3_aa: CASSSLPGQGAYEQYF
v_call: TRBV7-2; d_call: TRBD2; j_call: TRBJ2-3; cdr3_nt: TGTGCCAGCGGCCTAGCGGGGGCTCGCACAGATACGCAGTATTTT; cdr3_aa: CASGLAGARTDTQYF